One T cell receptor beta chain is described in this entry. No cognate antigen has been identified for it. Base qualities are not at hand, and no much larger clone is one base apart. This specimen comes from a study of T-cell memory formation after mild COVID-19 (dated by TCRdb to 2020 to 2022). At the level of the whole study: TCR sequence clusters from the two donors were largely donor specific. T-cell clones expanding and contracting after mild COVID-19 in two donors were tracked by longitudinal TCRalpha and TCRbeta repertoire sequencing. Two young, previously healthy adult volunteers made up the cohort, one male and one female. Overall results and qualifications from the work: The second-wave clones that peaked on day 37 were not confirmed to be SARS-CoV-2 specific. Only a couple of mild cases were covered in the study, and larger cohorts including severe cases with pre-infection samples were considered necessary. Balanced CD4/CD8 phenotypes were observed for clones contracting from day 15 to 85, whereas a bias towards CD4+ was observed for a second wave of clones expanding from day 15 to 37. Contracting CD4+ clones were found mainly in CM and EM memory subsets, while CD8+ clones were enriched in EMRA. Some responding clones were detected in pre-infection memory, suggesting pre-existing cross-reactive memory T cells joined the SARS-CoV-2 response.

V is reduced by 0 bases and J by 5 bases, leaving a spacing of 9 bases between them. The CDR3 starts with the cysteine, ends with the phenylalanine, and has 13 residues. The DNA shown is the 39-base CDR3, in frame from base 1. For CDR1 and CDR2, the germline V gene (reference sequence) lists GTSNPN and SVGIG. PBMCs were isolated by Ficoll-Paque density gradient centrifugation. Reads for this sample came from an Illumina NovaSeq 6000. cDNA libraries for TCRalpha and TCRbeta were prepared by 5'RACE using constant-segment primers, with sample barcodes and unique molecular identifiers added. RNA was extracted from every sample with Trizol reagent. The libraries were amplified in two PCR steps, and the second step added a second sample barcode and Illumina TruSeq adapters. Sequencing of the libraries was done on an Illumina NovaSeq, producing 2 x 150 bp paired-end reads. The authors processed their data as follows. The reads were demultiplexed and collapsed into UMI-guided consensus sequences using migec v1.2.7. With mixcr v2.1.11, UMI consensuses were aligned to TRA and TRB V and J templates and assembled into clonotypes. Clonotypes were classified as expanded or contracted when called significant by both edgeR and NoisET, with noise models trained on biological replicates. For edgeR calls, the cutoffs were a false discovery rate-adjusted p below 0.01 and a log2 fold-change threshold of 1. As an exploratory analysis of dynamics, max-normalized trajectories of the 1000 most abundant clonotypes were examined by PCA with hierarchical clustering. Each responding clone was given a CD4 or CD8 phenotype based on the CD4+ and CD8+ repertoires, which had been sequenced separately. The public reads were reanalyzed by TCRdb: fastp trimming at Q25, MiXCR alignment, in-frame beta chains only. When rows share a CDR3 protein, they turn into one entry using the most common DNA and genes. Here the V and J calls rest on TCRdb's processing, not on the authors' analysis. The sample records approximately 150,000 distinct CDR3 sequences, roughly 19% of which are singletons. The ten largest clones take up about 2.3% of the sample.

Recombination linked TRBV30 to TRBJ2-3; no D gene is confidently identified. Sequencing used PBMCs or a T cell subset sorted from them (not recorded which). The clonotype comes from an adult woman who had mild COVID-19 (a few samples of this study predate the infection). The sample titles of this study are shuffled in the database, so cell type and time point are left out; the donor was told from shared clones. The DNA is TGTGCCTGGAGTGTACGACGTCTAGATACGCAGTATTTT. Its protein product is CAWSVRRLDTQYF.